This passage covers 25 T cell receptor beta chains from one sample sequenced in a study of CD8+ T cells in alopecia areata. RNA was extracted and reverse transcribed into cDNA as the sequencing template. Profiled with immunoSEQ multiplex PCR; TCRdb holds only in-frame clones, not every one. The table shows some 150,000 clones, with roughly 66% occurring only once. The source was CD8+ T cells sorted from blood, collected at week 0. The receptors come from a human donor with alopecia areata.

The gene calls are TRBV7-6 and TRBJ2-1, with no clear D. The V and J ends lost 1 base and 4 bases respectively, with 2 bases between them. The CDR3 spans 12 residues. Germline values: CDR1 SGHVS, CDR2 FNYEAQ. The CDR3 loop reads CASSLGYNEQFF. In DNA form, the CDR3 reads TGTGCCAGCAGCTTAGGGTACAATGAGCAGTTCTTC.

The chain links TRBV6-1 to TRBJ1-1; 9 nucleotides align to TRBD1. Trimming cost V 6 bases and J 3 bases; bases outside gene matches: 8. CDR1 is MNHNS and CDR2 is SASEGT in the germline V gene. The CDR3 covers 15 residues. CDR3 sequence reads: CASSGHRGLDTEAFF. The CDR3 DNA follows: TGTGCCAGCAGCGGACACAGGGGGCTTGACACTGAAGCTTTCTTT.

The gene calls are TRBV27 and TRBJ2-5; 7 nucleotides match TRBD2. The V segment lost 0 bases and the J segment 5 bases; nucleotides outside the gene matches: 3. This CDR3 has 14 residues. Per germline, CDR1 MNHEY and CDR2 SMNVEV (reference sequence). In nucleotides, the CDR3 is TGTGCCAGCAGTTTATCGAACGGGGGGGAGACCCAGTACTTC. Amino acids: CASSLSNGGETQYF.

The chain links TRBV30 to TRBJ1-2; tentative D call: TRBD1 (5 bases). The CDR3 extends over 13 amino acids. Trimming took 0 bases from V and 4 from J, leaving 9 bases between them. The germline V gene has CDR1 GTSNPN and CDR2 SVGIG (reference sequence). CDR3 sequence: CAWSVGHSYGYTF. The CDR3 nucleotides are TGTGCCTGGAGTGTCGGACACTCCTATGGCTACACCTTC.

The chain couples TRBV5-1 to TRBJ2-3; D may be TRBD1 or TRBD2 (6 bases each). The V and J ends lost 3 bases and 2 bases respectively, with 10 bases between them. Germline V gene data show CDR1 as SGHRS and CDR2 as YFSETQ. The CDR3 has 14 residues. The CDR3 nucleotides are TGCGCCAGCAGCTCCGGGGGCCTCACAGATACGCAGTATTTT. Translating it yields CASSSGGLTDTQYF.

V is TRBV9 and J is TRBJ2-7; D remains ambiguous. Trimming pared 0 bases from V and 3 bases from J, leaving 10 bases between. The germline gives CDR1 SGDLS, CDR2 YYNGEE. The CDR3 has 14 amino acids. The DNA of the CDR3 is TGTGCCAGCAGCGTAGGGACGGAGAACTACGAGCAGTACTTC. It encodes CASSVGTENYEQYF.

The chain couples TRBV27 to TRBJ2-4; TRBD2 is a possible D gene (8 bases). Germline assignment: CDR1 MNHEY and CDR2 SMNVEV (reference sequence). V lost 5 bases to trimming and J lost 3 bases, with 26 bases between them. This CDR3 comprises 19 residues. In DNA, the CDR3 is TGTGCCAGCAGTCCAATAGCGGGACAGTTTCGAGGGGGCAAAAACATTCAGTACTTC. This encodes CASSPIAGQFRGGKNIQYF.

The V call is TRBV5-1, the J call TRBJ1-5; 7 nucleotides align to TRBD1. V lost 0 bases to trimming and J lost 4 bases; unmatched junction nucleotides: 4. CDR1 is SGHRS, CDR2 YFSETQ, per germline. There are 15 residues in the CDR3. Written as DNA, the CDR3 is TGCGCCAGCAGCTTGGGCACAGGGGTAAATCAGCCCCAGCATTTT. Its translation is CASSLGTGVNQPQHF.

Worth noting for this clone: At the DNA level, this CDR3 is encoded by other sequences in the same sample as well. The CDR3 sequence: CASSLTDTQYF. The CDR3 DNA follows: TGTGCCAGCAGCTTAACTGATACGCAGTATTTT. This chain uses TRBV7-9 with TRBJ2-3; D uncertain. Germline values: CDR1 SEHNR, CDR2 FQNEAQ (reference sequence). Trimming took 2 bases from V and 6 from J, leaving 3 bases between them. This CDR3 comprises 11 residues.

The rearrangement joins TRBV9 to TRBJ1-2; D gene ambiguous. The germline CDR1 and CDR2 sequences are SGDLS and YYNGEE. This CDR3 region has 9 residues. V dropped 3 bases and J dropped 14 bases, with 8 bases sitting between them. The CDR3 DNA follows: TGTGCCAGCAGCGAGGGTCGAACCTTC. This gives the protein CASSEGRTF.

V usage is TRBV30 and J usage is TRBJ1-2; no definite D call. Trimming took off 8 bases at V and 4 bases at J, with 20 bases between the two ends. The CDR3 is 14 amino acids. The germline CDR1 and CDR2 sequences are GTSNPN and SVGIG (reference sequence). In nucleotides, the CDR3 is TGTGCCCGCCAGGACGTGGTTCCGAGCTATGGCTACACCTTC. It translates to CARQDVVPSYGYTF.

The V and J genes are TRBV29-1 and TRBJ2-3, with a weak D call TRBD1 (5 bases). Trimming took off 2 bases at V and 0 bases at J, with 9 bases between the two ends. This CDR3 is built from 14 residues. Per the germline V gene, CDR1 is SQVTM and CDR2 is ANQGSEA. CDR3 nucleotide sequence: TGCAGCGTTGAACAGGGTTCTAGCACAGATACGCAGTATTTT. This encodes CSVEQGSSTDTQYF.

The gene calls are TRBV29-1 and TRBJ1-1, with a tentative D call TRBD1 (5 bases). Trimming removed 6 bases at V and 5 bases at J, with 19 bases between. CDR1 SQVTM and CDR2 ANQGSEA come from the germline V gene. This CDR3 comprises 14 residues. The CDR3 DNA reads TGCAGCGTGTTGACGGGGTGGGGCAGTACTGAAGCTTTCTTT. Translating gives CSVLTGWGSTEAFF.

The chain uses TRBV6-1 and TRBJ2-5; no clear D. Deletions cut 10 bases from V and 4 bases from J, with 13 bases between. Per the germline V gene, CDR1 is MNHNS and CDR2 is SASEGT. This CDR3 is 12 amino acids long. DNA of the CDR3: TGTGCCACCGTCGCGTTGGGAGAGACCCAGTACTTC. This gives the protein CATVALGETQYF.

The chain is built from TRBV7-9 and TRBJ2-7; D is perhaps TRBD1 (6 bases). The CDR3 has 13 amino acids. The germline V and J ends were trimmed by 4 bases and 2 bases, with 9 bases remaining between them. Per the germline V gene, CDR1 is SEHNR and CDR2 is FQNEAQ (reference sequence). In DNA form, the CDR3 reads TGTGCCAGCAGCTATCGGACAGCCTACGAGCAGTACTTC. Residues: CASSYRTAYEQYF.

Only one count was recorded for this clone. V gene TRBV27 combines with J gene TRBJ2-1, with 7 bases aligning to TRBD1. Unmatched junction bases numbered 4, after V lost 6 bases and J lost 8 bases. This CDR3 has 12 amino acids. Looked up from germline, CDR1 is MNHEY and CDR2 is SMNVEV (reference sequence). The CDR3 DNA reads as TGTGCCAGCAGAGACAGGGTCGATGAGCAGTTCTTC. Translating gives CASRDRVDEQFF.

The chain is built from TRBV19 and TRBJ1-2, with D possibly matching TRBD1 (6 bases). Trimming left V 7 bases short and J 6 bases short, with 9 bases between. There are 11 residues in the CDR3. CDR1 and CDR2 from the germline V gene are LNHDA and SQIVND (reference sequence). CDR3 region: CASMGADGYTF. CDR3 nucleotide sequence: TGTGCCAGTATGGGGGCTGATGGCTACACCTTC.

The chain links TRBV13 to TRBJ1-2; TRBD1 matches 10 bases. This CDR3 has 17 residues. From germline, CDR1 is PRHDT and CDR2 FYEKMQ (reference sequence). Trimming removed 4 bases from V and 4 bases from J; junction bases left unmatched: 12. CDR3 coding DNA: TGTGCCAGCAGCTCCACGCACGACAGGGGGCTTATCTATGGCTACACCTTC. This codes for CASSSTHDRGLIYGYTF.

This clone was found a few times. The chain combines TRBV7-2 with TRBJ2-5, with a weak D call TRBD1 (7 bases). V lost 6 bases, J lost 3 bases, and 11 bases lay in between. Per germline, CDR1 SGHTA and CDR2 FQGNSA. The CDR3 extends over 13 amino acids. CDR3 in DNA: TGTGCCAGCAGGGGCAGGGGGGAAGAGACCCAGTACTTC. Protein sequence: CASRGRGEETQYF.

The chain has TRBV4-1 and TRBJ2-1; TRBD2 matches at 8 bases. V shed 0 bases and J 5 bases; nucleotides not matched to a gene: 9. The CDR3 loop spans 17 amino acids. Germline values: CDR1 MGHRA, CDR2 YSYEKL. In DNA, the CDR3 is TGCGCCAGCAGCCAAGACCCGCGGGGGGCAGGTAACAATGAGCAGTTCTTC. This codes for CASSQDPRGAGNNEQFF.

The genes are TRBV30 and TRBJ2-6; D remains ambiguous. V lost 1 base to trimming and J lost 0 bases, with 4 bases between them. The CDR3 is 14 residues long. The germline V gene encodes CDR1 GTSNPN and CDR2 SVGIG (reference sequence). This chain's CDR3 is CAWSGDSGANVLTF. Written as DNA, the CDR3 is TGTGCCTGGAGTGGAGACTCTGGGGCCAACGTCCTGACTTTC.

There are a few counts of this clone. The chain is built from TRBV6-1 and TRBJ1-5, with D tentatively TRBD1 (6 bases). V lost 2 bases and J 5 bases, leaving 13 bases between the germline ends. The CDR3 consists of 15 residues. Germline V gene sequence: CDR1 MNHNS, CDR2 SASEGT. CDR3 residues: CASSELNGGHQPQHF. The CDR3 DNA is TGTGCCAGCAGTGAATTAAATGGGGGCCATCAGCCCCAGCATTTT.

The V call is TRBV4-1, the J call TRBJ1-4, with D unresolved. The CDR3 spans 12 residues. Germline V gene sequence: CDR1 MGHRA, CDR2 YSYEKL. V dropped 1 base and J dropped 7 bases, with 4 bases sitting between them. The CDR3, as DNA: TGCGCCAGCAGCCAAGGAGGTGAAAAACTGTTTTTT. This sequence encodes CASSQGGEKLFF.

This chain joins TRBV7-8 and TRBJ2-1; no reliable D call. The CDR3 is 11 residues long. V gave up 8 bases and J gave up 10 bases, with 12 bases separating them. Germline CDR1 is SGHVS and CDR2 is FQNEAQ. CDR3 DNA sequence: TGTGCCAGCCACAACTCGGTGGAGCAGTTCTTC. Protein product: CASHNSVEQFF. The whole variable domain, remainder taken from reference TRBV7-8 and TRBJ2-1, is GAGVSQSPRYKVAKRGQDVALRCDPISGHVSLFWYQQALGQGPEFLTYFQNEAQLDKSGLPSDRFFAERPEGSVSTLKIQRTQQEDSAVYLCASHNSVEQFFGPGTRLTVL.

The genes are TRBV6-6 and TRBJ2-5; D may be TRBD1 (5 bases). This CDR3 has 13 residues. Germline assignment: CDR1 MNHNY and CDR2 SVGAGI (reference sequence). V lost 5 bases and J lost 0, with 7 bases in between. The CDR3 nucleotides are TGTGCCAGCAGTGACAGCTACCAAGAGACCCAGTACTTC. Protein: CASSDSYQETQYF.